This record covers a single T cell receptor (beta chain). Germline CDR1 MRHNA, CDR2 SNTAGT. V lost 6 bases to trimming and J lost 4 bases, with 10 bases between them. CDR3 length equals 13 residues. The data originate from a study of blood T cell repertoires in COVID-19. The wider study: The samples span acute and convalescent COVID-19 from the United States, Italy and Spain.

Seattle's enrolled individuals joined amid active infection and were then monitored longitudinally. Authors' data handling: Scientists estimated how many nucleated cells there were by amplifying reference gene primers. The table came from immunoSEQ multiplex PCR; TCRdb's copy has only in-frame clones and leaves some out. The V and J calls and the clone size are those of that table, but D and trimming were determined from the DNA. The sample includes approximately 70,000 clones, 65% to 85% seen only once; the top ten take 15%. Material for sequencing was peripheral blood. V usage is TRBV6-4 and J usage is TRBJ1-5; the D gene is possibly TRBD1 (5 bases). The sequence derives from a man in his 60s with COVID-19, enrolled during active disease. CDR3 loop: CASRDPGNQPQHF. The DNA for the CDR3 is TGTGCCAGCAGGGACCCAGGGAATCAGCCCCAGCATTTT.